The source of this TCR beta chain is a study of shared clonotypes between healthy human individuals. Study-wide background: Per donor, three plates held CD4 naive cells, three held CD4 memory, two held CD8 naive and one held CD8 memory. Overall study results and limits: When naive CD4 clonotypes were compared across a few donors, about 5% were shared.

For this clone: No antigen is known for it.

This CDR3 is 14 amino acids long. V lost 7 bases, J lost 2 bases, and 7 bases stayed unmatched. The germline CDR1 and CDR2 sequences are SQVTM and ANQGSEA. Sequencing used immunoSEQ multiplex PCR; TCRdb keeps in-frame clones, though not all of them. This table has roughly 2.2 million clones, 92% appearing once. The sequence was obtained from a man younger than 35 in good health. Some clones in this sample may be carry-over from other donors' samples. The V gene is TRBV29-1, the J gene TRBJ1-4; 7 bases fit TRBD1. The sequenced material came from naive CD4+ T cells from PBMCs. Subset of the sample: CD45RA+ positively selected. The CDR3, as DNA: TGCAGCGCCTCAATGACAGGGACTAATGAAAAACTGTTTTTT. Encoded protein: CSASMTGTNEKLFF.